This T cell receptor (beta chain) is drawn from a study of T cell repertoires in cytomegalovirus infection. Study context: Alongside well-studied HLA-B-restricted CMV epitopes, recently identified HLA-C-restricted CMV epitopes were also used.

There are 18 residues in the CDR3. CDR1 MDHEN and CDR2 SYDVKM come from the germline V gene. V was pared by 6 bases and J by 0 bases, with 22 bases between. TCRdb re-called the reads with MiXCR, one entry per CDR3 protein. The table shows about 220,000 distinct CDR3 sequences, with about 40% occurring only once. Points on this clonotype: Its antigen is as yet unknown.

The sequences come from CD8+ T cells from cultured PBMCs, collected from culture after CMV antigen stimulation. This TCR was recovered from a human donor in good health (CMV status not recorded). Some clones in this sample may be carry-over from other donors' samples. The chain joins TRBV28 to TRBJ2-3; a possible D gene is TRBD2 (5 bases). CDR3 sequence (DNA): TGTGCCAGCAGCCATTACCCTCCGCTGGAGGCTAGCACAGATACGCAGTATTTT. Protein: CASSHYPPLEASTDTQYF. The variable domain in full, with the rest retrieved from reference TRBV28 and TRBJ2-3, is DVKVTQSSRYLVKRTGEKVFLECVQDMDHENMFWYRQDPGLGLRLIYFSYDVKMKEKGDIPEGYSVSREKKERFSLILESASTNQTSMYLCASSHYPPLEASTDTQYFGPGTRLTVL.